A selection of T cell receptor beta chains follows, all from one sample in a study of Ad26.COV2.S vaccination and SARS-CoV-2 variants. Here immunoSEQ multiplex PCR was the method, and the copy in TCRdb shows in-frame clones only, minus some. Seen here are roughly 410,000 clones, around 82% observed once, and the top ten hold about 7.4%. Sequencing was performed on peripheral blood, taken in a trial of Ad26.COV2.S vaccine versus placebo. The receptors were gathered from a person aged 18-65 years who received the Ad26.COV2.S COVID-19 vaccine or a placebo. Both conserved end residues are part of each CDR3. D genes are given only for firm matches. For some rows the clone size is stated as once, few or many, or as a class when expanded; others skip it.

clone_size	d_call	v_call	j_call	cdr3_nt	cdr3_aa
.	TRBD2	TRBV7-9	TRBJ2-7	TGTGCCAGCCAAGCGGGGTCCTCCTACGAGCAGTACTTC	CASQAGSSYEQYF
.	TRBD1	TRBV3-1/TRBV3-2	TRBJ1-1	TGTGCCAGCAGCCAAGGCCGCAGGGGGGCGGGTTTCACTGAAGCTTTCTTT	CASSQGRRGAGFTEAFF
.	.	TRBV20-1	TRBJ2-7	TGCAGTGCTTGGAGGACCGAGCAGTACTTC	CSAWRTEQYF
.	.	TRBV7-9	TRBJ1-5	TGTGCCAGCAGCCCCGACAGCGGGGGCAATCAGCCCCAGCATTTT	CASSPDSGGNQPQHF
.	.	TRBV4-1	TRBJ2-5	TGCGCCAGCAGGCGCCGCGACAGAACCCAAGAGACCCAGTACTTC	CASRRRDRTQETQYF
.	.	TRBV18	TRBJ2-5	TGTGCCAGCCAGACCCCAGCACGAGAGACCCAGTACTTC	CASQTPARETQYF
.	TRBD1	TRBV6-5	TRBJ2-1	TGTGCCAGCAGTTACGGAGACAGGGCGGGTGAGCAGTTCTTC	CASSYGDRAGEQFF
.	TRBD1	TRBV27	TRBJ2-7	TGTGCCAGCAGTCCGCTGGTTATCCGGGACAGGGCAACCTACGAGCAGTACTTC	CASSPLVIRDRATYEQYF
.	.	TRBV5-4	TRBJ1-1	TGTGCCAGCAGCTTCGCCCGGGAGGACACTGAAGCTTTCTTT	CASSFAREDTEAFF
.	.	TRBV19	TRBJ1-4	TGTGCCAGTAGTCCCTTAGACAGGAGGAATGAAAAACTGTTTTTT	CASSPLDRRNEKLFF
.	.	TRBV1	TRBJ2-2	TGCACCAGCAGCCAAGATCTGGGGATCCCCGGGGAGCTGTTTTTT	CTSSQDLGIPGELFF
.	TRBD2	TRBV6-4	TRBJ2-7	TGTGCCAGCAACCCTAGCGGGGTACCCACCTACGAGCAGTACTTC	CASNPSGVPTYEQYF
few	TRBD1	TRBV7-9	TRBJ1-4	TGTGCCAGCAGCCCGAGGGGGACAGGGGGAGAAAAACTGTTTTTT	CASSPRGTGGEKLFF
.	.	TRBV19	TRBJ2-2	TGTGCCAGTAGGGGCCGGACAGCGAACACCGGGGAGCTGTTTTTT	CASRGRTANTGELFF
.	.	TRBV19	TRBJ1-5	TGTGCCAGTAAGGTCACCAATAGCAATCAGCCCCAGCATTTT	CASKVTNSNQPQHF
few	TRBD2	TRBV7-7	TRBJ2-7	TGTGCCAGCAGCGCCAGCGGGAGCTCCTACGAGCAGTACTTC	CASSASGSSYEQYF
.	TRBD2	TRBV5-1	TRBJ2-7	TGCGCCAGCAGCTGGACGTCTAAAGCGGGAGGTGGGTCCTACGAGCAGTACTTC	CASSWTSKAGGGSYEQYF
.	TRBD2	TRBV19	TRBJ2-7	TGTGCCAGTAGCGACCCCACGGGGGGAAACGAGCAGTACTTC	CASSDPTGGNEQYF
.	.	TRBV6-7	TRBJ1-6	TGTGCCAGCAGTTACCTAATCGCGGTAATCCATTCACCCCTCCACTTT	CASSYLIAVIHSPLHF
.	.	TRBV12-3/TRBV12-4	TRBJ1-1	TGTGCCAGCAGACAGGTGGGGACTGAAGCTTTCTTT	CASRQVGTEAFF
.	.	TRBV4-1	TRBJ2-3	TGCGCCAGCAGCCAAGGGGAGCGGATCACAGATACGCAGTATTTT	CASSQGERITDTQYF
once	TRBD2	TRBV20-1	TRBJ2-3	TGCAGTGCTAGTGTTTCGGCGGGAGGGCCAGATACGCAGTATTTT	CSASVSAGGPDTQYF
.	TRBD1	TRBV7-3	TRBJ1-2	TGTGCCAGCAGCCAAGGACAGGGAGCGGGCTACACCTTC	CASSQGQGAGYTF
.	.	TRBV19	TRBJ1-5	TGTGCCACCCAAACGGGGGCTCAGCCCCAGCATTTT	CATQTGAQPQHF
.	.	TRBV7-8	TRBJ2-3	TGTGCCAGCAGCCCATCGGGGCCAGATACGCAGTATTTT	CASSPSGPDTQYF
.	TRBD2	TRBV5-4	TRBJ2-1	TGTGCCGGGGGACTAGCGGGACTTCCCCAGCAGTTCTTC	CAGGLAGLPQQFF
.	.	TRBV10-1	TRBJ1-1	TGCGCCAGCAGTGAAAACCGACTGAACACTGAAGCTTTCTTT	CASSENRLNTEAFF
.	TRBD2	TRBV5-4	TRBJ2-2	TGTGCCAGCAGCTTTCTAGCGGGGGGAAGTGGTCCCGGGGAGCTGTTTTTT	CASSFLAGGSGPGELFF
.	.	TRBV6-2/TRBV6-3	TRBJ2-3	TGTGCCAGCAGTTACCGGGGGACAGATACGCAGTATTTT	CASSYRGTDTQYF
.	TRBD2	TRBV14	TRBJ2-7	TGTGCCAGCAGCCAAGTTCCTAGCGGGAGCTACGAGCAGTACTTC	CASSQVPSGSYEQYF
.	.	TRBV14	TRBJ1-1	TGTGCCAGCAGCCACTTCGGTACGGTGAACACTGAAGCTTTCTTT	CASSHFGTVNTEAFF
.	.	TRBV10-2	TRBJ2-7	TGCGCCAGCAGAGACTGGGCCTACGAGCAGTACTTC	CASRDWAYEQYF
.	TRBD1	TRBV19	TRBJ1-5	TGTGCCACCGCCCCCCGGGACAGGGGGCCCACAAATCAGCCCCAGCATTTT	CATAPRDRGPTNQPQHF
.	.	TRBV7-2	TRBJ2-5	TGTGCCAGCAGCAGTCCCGGGACCCAAGAGACCCAGTACTTC	CASSSPGTQETQYF
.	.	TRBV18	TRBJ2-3	TGTGCCAGCTCACCACAAGGGACCAGCACAGATACGCAGTATTTT	CASSPQGTSTDTQYF
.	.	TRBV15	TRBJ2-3	TGTGCCACCAGCAGATCCGGGACTCGAGATACGCAGTATTTT	CATSRSGTRDTQYF
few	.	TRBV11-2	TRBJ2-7	TGTGCCAGCAGCCGGGGAGGACTAAACCACGAGCAGTACTTC	CASSRGGLNHEQYF
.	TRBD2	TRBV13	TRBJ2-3	TGTGCCAGCAGCATGACTAGCGGGACCTCAGATACGCAGTATTTT	CASSMTSGTSDTQYF
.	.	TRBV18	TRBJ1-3	TGTGCCAGCTCACCACCGAGGTCTGGGGTGGACACCATATATTTT	CASSPPRSGVDTIYF
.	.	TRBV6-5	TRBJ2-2	TGTGCCAGCGCCCAAAGGATCACCGGGGAGCTGTTTTTT	CASAQRITGELFF
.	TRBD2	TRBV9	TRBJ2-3	TGTGCCAGCAGCCCCGCGGGTAGCGGGGGGGCACGGGATACGCAGTATTTT	CASSPAGSGGARDTQYF
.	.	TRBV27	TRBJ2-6	TGTGCCAGCAGCAGTTACGTTGGCTCTGGGGCCAACGTCCTGACTTTC	CASSSYVGSGANVLTF
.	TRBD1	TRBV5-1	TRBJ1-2	TGCGCCAGCAGCTCAGGGGGCTCAGGCTATGGCTACACCTTC	CASSSGGSGYGYTF
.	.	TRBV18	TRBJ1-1	TGTGCCAGCTCACCACGCGTTGAGGGCGGCTACACTGAAGCTTTCTTT	CASSPRVEGGYTEAFF
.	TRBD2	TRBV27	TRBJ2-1	TGTGCCAGCAGTTTGTGGGCGGGGGACCCAAATGAGCAGTTCTTC	CASSLWAGDPNEQFF
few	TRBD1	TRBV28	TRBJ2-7	TGTGCCAGCAGGGACAGGGTTCACGAGCAGTACTTC	CASRDRVHEQYF
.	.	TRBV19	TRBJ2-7	TGTGCCAGTAGTACCGGGACGGCCAGCAACGAGCAGTACTTC	CASSTGTASNEQYF
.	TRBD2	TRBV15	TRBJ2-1	TGTGCCACCAGCAGGCTCCGCGGGGGAACGGATGAGCAGTTCTTC	CATSRLRGGTDEQFF
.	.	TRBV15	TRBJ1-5	TGTGCCACCAGCAGAAGGGGCCAGGGCAATCAGCCCCAGCATTTT	CATSRRGQGNQPQHF
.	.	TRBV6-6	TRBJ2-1	TGTGCCAGCAGTTACTCGTACAGGAATGAGCAGTTCTTC	CASSYSYRNEQFF
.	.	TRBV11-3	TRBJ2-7	TGTGCCAGCAGCTTTATAACAGGGAACGAGCAGTACTTC	CASSFITGNEQYF
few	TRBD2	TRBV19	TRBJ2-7	TGTGCCAGTAGTTTAAGACTAGCGGACGCCTACGAGCAGTACTTC	CASSLRLADAYEQYF
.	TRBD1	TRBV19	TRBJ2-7	TGTGCCAGTAGTATTCAGTCGGGACAGTACTACGAGCAGTACTTC	CASSIQSGQYYEQYF
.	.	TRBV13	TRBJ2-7	TGTGCCAGCAGCTTAGCCAACCGGGCGCCCTACGAGCAGTACTTC	CASSLANRAPYEQYF
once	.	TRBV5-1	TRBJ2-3	TGCGCCAGCAGCTTGGCAGTCGGGAGCACAGATACGCAGTATTTT	CASSLAVGSTDTQYF
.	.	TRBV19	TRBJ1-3	TGTGCCAGTAGTATCACGGGTTCTGGAAACACCATATATTTT	CASSITGSGNTIYF
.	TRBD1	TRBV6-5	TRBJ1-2	TGTGCCAGCAGTTTGGGGGGGGGACAGGCGATCTATGGCTACACCTTC	CASSLGGGQAIYGYTF
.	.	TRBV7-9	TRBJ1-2	TGTGCCAGCGGCATCGACAGAAACGATGGCTACACCTTC	CASGIDRNDGYTF
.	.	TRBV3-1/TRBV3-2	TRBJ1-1	TGTGCCAGCAGCGAGACAGCGATTAAGGGTGAAGCTTTCTTT	CASSETAIKGEAFF